The TCR beta chain described here comes from a study of T cells in Graves' hyperthyroidism and ophthalmopathy. Those with hyperthyroidism were 18 to 65 years old, newly diagnosed, and ill for under 2 months. Source material for PBMCs was around 10 ml fresh peripheral blood. Findings and caveats of the study: Ophthalmopathy, as predicted by the model, came a median approximately 5.9 months after the prediction. Blood shared most expanded thyroid clonotypes above 0.001.

Amplified TCR beta CDR3 regions came from RNA transcripts. During a first-round RT-PCR of the TCR CDR3, the HTBI primer set was used. TCRdb reprocessed the multiplex PCR reads via MiXCR and lists one record per CDR3 protein. The table lists under 550,000 distinct CDR3 sequences, about 13% of them singletons. This CDR3 has 12 amino acids. Trimming took off 0 bases at V and 11 bases at J, with 11 bases between the two ends. Germline CDR1 reads DFQATT; CDR2 reads SNEGSKA (reference sequence). This clonotype was detected ten times or more. What it binds is not known. The chain is built from TRBV20-1 and TRBJ1-5; a weak D match, TRBD1 (6 bases). The sequence was collected from a woman under 30 with Graves' hyperthyroidism. Sequencing was done on a sample of blood. DNA for the CDR3: TGCAGTGCTAGAGAGGGGGCCATGGCCCAGCATTTT. Amino acids: CSAREGAMAQHF.